The present TCR beta chain was sequenced within a study of graft-versus-host responses after intestinal transplantation. This clone was recorded only once. Its antigen is unidentified. CDR1 and CDR2 from the germline V gene are SEHNR and FQNEAQ (reference sequence). CDR3 length equals 12 residues. Trimming pared 3 bases from V and 5 bases from J, leaving 6 bases between. The repertoire was sequenced with immunoSEQ multiplex PCR; TCRdb's copy has only in-frame clones and lacks some. The sample holds 90,000 to 95,000 clones, around nine tenths seen once. Specimen: unstimulated CD8+ T cells sorted from spleen or lymph node cells, collected before intestinal transplant. The chain links TRBV7-9 to TRBJ2-3, with D unresolved. The receptor comes from a human donor who received an intestinal transplant. The CDR3 region is CASSLREDTQYF. CDR3 coding DNA: TGTGCCAGCAGCTTGAGAGAAGATACGCAGTATTTT.